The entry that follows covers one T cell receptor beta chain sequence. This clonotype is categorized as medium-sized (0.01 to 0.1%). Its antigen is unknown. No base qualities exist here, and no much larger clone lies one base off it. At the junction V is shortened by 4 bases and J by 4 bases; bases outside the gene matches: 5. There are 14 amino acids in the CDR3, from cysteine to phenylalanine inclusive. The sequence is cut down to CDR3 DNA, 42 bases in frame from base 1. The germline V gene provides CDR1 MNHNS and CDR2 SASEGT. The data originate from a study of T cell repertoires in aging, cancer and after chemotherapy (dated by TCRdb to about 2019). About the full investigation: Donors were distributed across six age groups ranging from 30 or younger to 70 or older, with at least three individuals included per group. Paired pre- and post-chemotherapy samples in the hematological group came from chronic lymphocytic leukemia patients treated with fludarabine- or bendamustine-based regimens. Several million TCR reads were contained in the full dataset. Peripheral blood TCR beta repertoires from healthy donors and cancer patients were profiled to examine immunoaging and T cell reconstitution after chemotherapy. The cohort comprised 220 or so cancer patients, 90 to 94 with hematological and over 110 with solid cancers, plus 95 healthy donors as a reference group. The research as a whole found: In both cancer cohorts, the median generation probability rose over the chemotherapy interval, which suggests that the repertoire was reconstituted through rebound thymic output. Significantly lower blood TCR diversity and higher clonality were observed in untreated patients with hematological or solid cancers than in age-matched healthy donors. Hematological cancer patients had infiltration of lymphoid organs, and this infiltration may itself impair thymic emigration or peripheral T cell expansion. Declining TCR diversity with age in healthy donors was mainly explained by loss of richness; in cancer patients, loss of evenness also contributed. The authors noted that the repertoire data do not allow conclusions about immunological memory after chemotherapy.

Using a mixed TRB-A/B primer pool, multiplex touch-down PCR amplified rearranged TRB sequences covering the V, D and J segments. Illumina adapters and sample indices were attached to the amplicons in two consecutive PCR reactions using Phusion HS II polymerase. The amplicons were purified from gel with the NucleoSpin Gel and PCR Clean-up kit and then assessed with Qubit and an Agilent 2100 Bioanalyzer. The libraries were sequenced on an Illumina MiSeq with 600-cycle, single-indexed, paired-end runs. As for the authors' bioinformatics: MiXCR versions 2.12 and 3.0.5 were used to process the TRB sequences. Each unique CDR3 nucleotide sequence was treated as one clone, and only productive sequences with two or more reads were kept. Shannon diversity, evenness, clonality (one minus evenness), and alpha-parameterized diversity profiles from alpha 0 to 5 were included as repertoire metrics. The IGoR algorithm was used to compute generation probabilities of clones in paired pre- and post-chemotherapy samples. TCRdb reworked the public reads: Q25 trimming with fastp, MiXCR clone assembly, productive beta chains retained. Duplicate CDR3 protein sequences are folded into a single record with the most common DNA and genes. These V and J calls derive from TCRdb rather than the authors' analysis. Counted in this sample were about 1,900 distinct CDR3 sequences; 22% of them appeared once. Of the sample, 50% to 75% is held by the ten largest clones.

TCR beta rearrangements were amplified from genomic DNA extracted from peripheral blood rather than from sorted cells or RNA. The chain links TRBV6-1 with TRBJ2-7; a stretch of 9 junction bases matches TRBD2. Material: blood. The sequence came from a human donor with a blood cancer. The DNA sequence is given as TGTGCCAGCAGTGGGACTAGCGAGGGATACGAGCAGTACTTC. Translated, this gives CASSGTSEGYEQYF.